Below are 30 T cell receptor beta chains sequenced from a single sample in a study of blood T cells in healthy people across ages. Next came a second PCR, run for 7 to 11 cycles, which used a sample-barcoded 5' primer along with a J-beta primer mix. MiXCR, run by TCRdb on the 5' RACE reads, gives a single entry per CDR3 protein. This table holds about 1.8 million distinct CDR3 sequences, about 50% found once. Sequencing was done on a sample of blood. These receptors were collected from a woman aged 40 to 49 in good health.

V gene TRBV4-1 combines with J gene TRBJ2-7; tentatively, D is TRBD1 or TRBD2 (5 bases each). Germline-derived CDR1 and CDR2 are MGHRA and YSYEKL. V was shortened by 1 base and J by 0 bases, with 10 bases between the two germline ends. CDR3 length: 15 residues. CDR3 loop: CASSQGGFGSYEQYF. The DNA of the CDR3 is TGCGCCAGCAGCCAAGGGGGGTTTGGCTCCTACGAGCAGTACTTC.

This clonotype was counted between two and nine times. The chain uses TRBV28 and TRBJ2-7; 9 bases are a match to TRBD2. Germline lookup yields CDR1 MDHEN and CDR2 SYDVKM. With V trimmed by 5 bases and J by 3 bases, 14 bases remained unmatched. This CDR3 is 17 amino acids long. The CDR3 protein is CASSRLSGGGAGYEQYF. CDR3 coding DNA: TGTGCCAGCAGTCGCCTCTCTGGCGGGGGGGCCGGCTACGAGCAGTACTTC.

The CDR3 is CSASKGAGGYTF. In DNA, the CDR3 is TGCAGTGCTAGCAAGGGGGCTGGTGGCTACACCTTC. This sequence joins TRBV20-1 and TRBJ1-2; 7 nucleotides line up with TRBD1. Trimming at V came to 3 bases and at J to 7 bases, leaving 5 bases not matched to a gene. This CDR3 is 12 amino acids long. Looked up from germline, CDR1 is DFQATT and CDR2 is SNEGSKA (reference sequence).

The chain carries TRBV7-9 and TRBJ1-4, with D hard to call. CDR3 length: 17 amino acids. Trimming took off 5 bases at V and 0 bases at J, with 16 bases between the two ends. Per germline, CDR1 SEHNR and CDR2 FQNEAQ (reference sequence). CDR3 coding DNA: TGTGCCAGCAGCGGCCCGCTCCCAGTTGCAACTAATGAAAAACTGTTTTTT. It specifies CASSGPLPVATNEKLFF. Looking up the rest from reference TRBV7-9 and TRBJ1-4 gives the full variable domain: DTGVSQNPRHKITKRGQNVTFRCDPISEHNRLYWYRQTLGQGPEFLTYFQNEAQLEKSRLLSDRFSAERPKGSFSTLEIQRTEQGDSAMYLCASSGPLPVATNEKLFFGSGTQLSVL.

The genes are TRBV6-4 and TRBJ2-3; D is unresolved. CDR1 and CDR2 from the germline V gene are MRHNA and SNTAGT. The CDR3 length is 14 residues. Between the trimmed V and J ends, which lost 4 bases and 5 bases, there was a span of 13 bases. This CDR3 reads CASSVGRLEDTQYF. The CDR3 DNA reads as TGTGCCAGCAGTGTGGGCAGGTTGGAAGATACGCAGTATTTT.

The chain recombines TRBV20-1 with TRBJ1-2; tentative D call: TRBD1 (6 bases). The CDR3 runs to 16 residues. CDR1 is DFQATT, CDR2 SNEGSKA, per germline (reference sequence). The germline V and J ends were trimmed by 0 bases and 4 bases, with 18 bases remaining between them. CDR3 nucleotides: TGCAGTGCTAGAGATCGAGGGCAGGGGAAGGGCTATGGCTACACCTTC. This codes for CSARDRGQGKGYGYTF.

This rearrangement joins TRBV21-1 to TRBJ2-1. TRBV21-1 has pseudogene status. The CDR3 contains 16 residues. CDR3 nucleotide sequence: TGTGCCAGCAGCAAAGACACGGCGATCTCCTACAATGAGCAGTTCTTC. Translated: CASSKDTAISYNEQFF.

This chain joins TRBV9 and TRBJ2-5, with D tentatively TRBD1 (6 bases). Looked up from germline, CDR1 is SGDLS and CDR2 is YYNGEE. The CDR3 loop spans 16 amino acids. V was pared by 4 bases and J by 5 bases, with 21 bases between. This chain's CDR3 is CASSRLQGEGRETQYF. The CDR3 DNA reads TGTGCCAGCAGCCGTTTACAGGGAGAGGGTAGGGAGACCCAGTACTTC.

This clonotype appeared a few times. The V and J genes are TRBV20-1 and TRBJ2-5; 9 bases map to TRBD2. CDR3 length: 15 residues. Germline CDR1 DFQATT, CDR2 SNEGSKA (reference sequence). Germline trimming cut 5 bases from V and 3 bases from J; bases unmatched to any gene: 10. CDR3 sequence reads: CSAEESSGNKETQYF. The CDR3 bases are TGCAGTGCTGAGGAGTCTAGCGGGAATAAAGAGACCCAGTACTTC.

Concerning this clonotype: A much more abundant neighbour one base away suggests this may be a read error. J is TRBJ2-1 and V is TRBV5-1; D might be TRBD1 (5 bases). This CDR3 contains 14 residues. The germline V gene encodes CDR1 SGHRS and CDR2 YFSETQ. V lost 1 base and J lost 13, with 18 bases in between. The CDR3, as DNA: TGCGCCAGCAGCTTGCCAGGGCGTCGAGAGACCCAGTTCTTC. Translated, it gives CASSLPGRRETQFF.

The rearrangement links TRBV4-3 to TRBJ2-4; 9 bases are a match to TRBD1. The CDR3 length is 17 residues. The junction had 5 bases not matched to a gene; V was cut back by 1 base and J by 1 base. Germline V gives CDR1 LGHNA, CDR2 YSLEER. CDR3 sequence reads: CASSQAPGQGAKNIQYF. The CDR3, as DNA: TGCGCCAGCAGCCAAGCTCCAGGACAGGGGGCCAAAAACATTCAGTACTTC.

Concerning this clonotype itself: The junction departs from the called germline gene at one end, perhaps through a read error. The genes are TRBV20-1 and TRBJ1-5; TRBD1 matches 8 bases. Germline V gene sequence: CDR1 DFQATT, CDR2 SNEGSKA (reference sequence). The CDR3 has 15 amino acids. The CDR3 DNA reads TGCAGTGCCGCCAGGGGGCCAGATAGCAATCAGCCCCTGCATTTT. Translating it yields CSAARGPDSNQPLHF.

The chain uses TRBV7-9 and TRBJ2-3; D is undetermined. V lost 0 bases and J 4 bases, leaving 11 bases between the germline ends. Germline CDR1 is SEHNR and CDR2 is FQNEAQ (reference sequence). This CDR3 spans 15 amino acids. CDR3 amino acids: CASSLAAQRSDTQYF. The CDR3 DNA sequence: TGTGCCAGCAGCTTAGCGGCCCAAAGGTCAGATACGCAGTATTTT.

This clonotype was found once. A read error is possible here, since a much larger clone lies one base away. This sequence joins TRBV7-2 and TRBJ2-3; no firm D call. With 5 bases removed from V and 6 bases from J, the gap between germline ends came to 9 bases. The CDR3 has 12 amino acids. Germline V gene sequence: CDR1 SGHTA, CDR2 FQGNSA. As DNA, the CDR3 is TGTACCAGCAGCGTCCGGGCGGATACGCAGTATTTT. It encodes CTSSVRADTQYF.

The rearrangement joins TRBV6-2 or TRBV6-3 to TRBJ2-1; D uncertain. V dropped 5 bases and J dropped 3 bases, with 11 bases sitting between them. In germline, CDR1 is MNHEY, CDR2 SVGEGT. The CDR3 covers 14 residues. CDR3 sequence: CASSDPRSYNEQFF. The CDR3 nucleotides read TGTGCCAGCAGTGATCCGCGTAGCTACAATGAGCAGTTCTTC.

J is TRBJ1-6 and V is TRBV28; no clear D gene. Germline CDR1 and CDR2: MDHEN and SYDVKM. V was cut by 6 bases and J by 8 bases, with 20 bases left in between. The CDR3 extends over 16 amino acids. CDR3 in amino acids: CASSPGISRRYSPLHF. CDR3 bases: TGTGCCAGCAGCCCGGGGATTTCACGGAGGTATTCACCCCTCCACTTT.

The rearrangement links TRBV7-9 to TRBJ2-3, with D possibly matching TRBD1 (6 bases). CDR3 length: 16 residues. Looked up from germline, CDR1 is SEHNR and CDR2 is FQNEAQ (reference sequence). The CDR3 bases are TGTGCGCTGGATCCAGTCAGGGGAATTGGCACAGATACGCAGTATTTT. Its translation: CALDPVRGIGTDTQYF.

This chain links TRBV6-1 with TRBJ2-5; maybe TRBD1 (5 bases). The last part of the DNA fits TRBJ2-7 better; the J call may be wrong. The CDR3 has 14 amino acids. Germline V CDR1 and CDR2: MNHNS, SASEGT. CDR3 sequence: CASSTTDILYEQYF. As DNA, the CDR3 is TGTGCCAGCAGCACTACGGACATTCTTTACGAGCAGTACTTC.

This clonotype has only a few counts. The chain recombines TRBV6-6 with TRBJ2-4; TRBD2 matches at 8 bases. The end of the DNA aligns better with TRBJ2-7, so the J call may be wrong. Germline CDR1 MNHNY, CDR2 SVGAGI (reference sequence). This CDR3 contains 15 residues. This CDR3 reads CASSFLREGPYEQYF. In DNA, the CDR3 is TGTGCCAGCAGTTTCCTCCGGGAGGGACCCTACGAGCAGTACTTC.

This clonotype was detected only a few times. J is TRBJ2-7 and V is TRBV7-2; the D is unclear. The J call may be incorrect, as the DNA end agrees better with TRBJ2-5. Germline CDR1 reads SGHTA; CDR2 reads FQGNSA. There are 14 residues in the CDR3. The DNA of the CDR3 is TGTGCCAGCAGCTTAAGGCAGAGCATAGAGACCCAGTACTTC. It encodes CASSLRQSIETQYF.

This clonotype was detected only a few times. This chain links TRBV29-1 with TRBJ1-1; 9 bases match TRBD1. The CDR3 totals 13 residues. Germline V gives CDR1 SQVTM, CDR2 ANQGSEA. V shed 7 bases and J 4 bases; nucleotides not matched to a gene: 7. CDR3 region: CSADRGAATEAFF. CDR3 bases: TGCAGCGCGGACAGGGGCGCTGCCACTGAAGCTTTCTTT.

The gene calls are TRBV12-5 and TRBJ1-2; 9 bases align to TRBD1. Per germline, CDR1 LGHNT and CDR2 FRNRAP. This CDR3 region has 14 residues. Trimming at V came to 6 bases and at J to 8 bases, leaving 10 bases not matched to a gene. The CDR3 loop reads CASGPDRGVGGYTF. CDR3 DNA: TGTGCTAGTGGACCGGACAGGGGCGTTGGAGGCTACACCTTC.

This clonotype was counted only a few times. CDR3 in DNA: TGCAGCACGAGGACAGGGCTCGGCTACACCTTC. Its protein is CSTRTGLGYTF. The V gene is TRBV29-1, the J gene TRBJ1-2; 8 positions agree with TRBD1. The V gene's germline CDR1 is SQVTM and CDR2 ANQGSEA. This CDR3 contains 11 residues. The junction had 7 bases not matched to a gene; V was cut back by 8 bases and J by 8 bases.

This clonotype occurred a few times. The rearrangement joins TRBV12-3 or TRBV12-4 to TRBJ2-3; D not resolved. V lost 6 bases and J lost 5, with 6 bases in between. This CDR3 spans 11 amino acids. The CDR3 coding sequence is TGTGCCAGCAGGTACGGAGATACGCAGTATTTT. Residues: CASRYGDTQYF.

This clonotype was found a few times. The chain employs TRBV27 and TRBJ2-7; the match to TRBD1 covers 8 bases. V lost 10 bases to trimming and J lost 11 bases; unmatched junction nucleotides: 10. This CDR3 spans 11 amino acids. Germline values: CDR1 MNHEY, CDR2 SMNVEV (reference sequence). The CDR3 nucleotides are TGTGCCACCCGGACAGGGCGGAGTGAGTACTTC. The encoded protein is CATRTGRSEYF.

V usage is TRBV20-1 and J usage is TRBJ2-2; TRBD1 aligns across 8 bases. V was pared by 5 bases and J by 2 bases, with 4 bases of the junction left unmatched. Looked up from germline, CDR1 is DFQATT and CDR2 is SNEGSKA (reference sequence). This CDR3 spans 14 amino acids. The CDR3 nucleotides are TGCAGTGCTCCGGACAGGGATAACACCGGGGAGCTGTTTTTT. It yields the protein CSAPDRDNTGELFF.

This clonotype was picked up one time. CDR3: CAITEGPDGETQYF. The CDR3 nucleotides read TGTGCCATCACCGAGGGACCCGACGGAGAGACCCAGTACTTC. This sequence joins TRBV10-3 and TRBJ2-5; D is tentatively TRBD1 or TRBD2 (5 bases each). The germline CDR1 and CDR2 sequences are ENHRY and SYGVKD. This CDR3 spans 14 amino acids. V was shortened by 7 bases and J by 4 bases, with 16 bases between the two germline ends.

Here the CDR3 reads CASSDPRGHLSYEQYF. The CDR3 nucleotides are TGTGCCAGCAGTGACCCCAGGGGGCACCTCTCCTACGAGCAGTACTTC. The chain is built from TRBV6-2 or TRBV6-3 and TRBJ2-5, with 8 bases that match TRBD1. The tail of the sequence fits TRBJ2-7 better, so the J call may be wrong. This CDR3 spans 16 amino acids. Germline V gene data show CDR1 as MNHEY and CDR2 as SVGEGT.

This clonotype was counted once. The rearrangement uses TRBV27 and TRBJ2-7; possibly TRBD2 for D (6 bases). Trimming removed 5 bases from V and 2 bases from J, with 16 bases in between. The CDR3 totals 15 residues. Germline loops: CDR1 MNHEY, CDR2 SMNVEV (reference sequence). CDR3 loop: CASSLRGVEAYEQYF. CDR3 in DNA: TGTGCCAGCAGTCTCCGCGGGGTTGAAGCCTACGAGCAGTACTTC.

This rearrangement joins TRBV20-1 to TRBJ1-5, with D possibly matching TRBD1 (5 bases). The CDR3 has 17 residues. Germline lookup yields CDR1 DFQATT and CDR2 SNEGSKA (reference sequence). Trimming took off 3 bases at V and 3 bases at J, with 21 bases between the two ends. The chain's CDR3 is CSARASFGRASNQPQHF. CDR3 coding DNA: TGCAGTGCTAGGGCCTCCTTCGGCAGGGCTTCCAATCAGCCCCAGCATTTT.